This entry lists 13 T cell receptor beta chains sequenced from one sample in a study of shared clonotypes between healthy human individuals. Measured with immunoSEQ multiplex PCR; TCRdb has only the in-frame clones, and not every one. The table records around 600,000 clones, more than 95% of them present only once. The sample consisted of naive CD4+ T cells sorted from blood. Subset denoted: CD45RA+ positively selected. All receptors derive from a woman in her twenties or thirties in good health.

This chain uses TRBV28 with TRBJ2-7, with D uncertain. The V gene's germline CDR1 is MDHEN and CDR2 SYDVKM. The CDR3 covers 15 residues. V lost 3 bases and J lost 5, with 17 bases in between. The CDR3, as DNA: TGTGCCAGCAGTTTCGGCCCAGCGCGCGTCCACGAGCAGTACTTC. This translates into CASSFGPARVHEQYF.

V usage is TRBV4-1 and J usage is TRBJ2-3, with TRBD2 identical over 11 bases. The CDR3 sequence is 18 residues long. The trim removed 0 bases at V and 5 bases at J, leaving 10 bases unmatched. Germline V gives CDR1 MGHRA, CDR2 YSYEKL. The CDR3 sequence: CASSQDRDSGRAGDTQYF. In DNA, the CDR3 is TGCGCCAGCAGCCAAGATCGTGATAGCGGGAGGGCCGGAGATACGCAGTATTTT.

The chain has TRBV5-8 and TRBJ1-4, with 7 positions matching TRBD1. J gave up 0 bases and V 4 bases, and 3 bases lay outside the gene matches. Germline values: CDR1 SGHTS, CDR2 YDEGEE. CDR3 length equals 15 residues. The CDR3 region is CASSGGQTTNEKLFF. DNA for the CDR3: TGTGCCAGCAGCGGGGGACAGACAACTAATGAAAAACTGTTTTTT.

This chain's CDR3 is CASSYHGTGYQETQYF. In DNA form, the CDR3 reads TGTGCCAGCAGTTACCACGGGACAGGGTACCAAGAGACCCAGTACTTC. The chain is built from TRBV6-5 and TRBJ2-5, with 9 bases that match TRBD1. CDR3 length: 16 residues. Trimming at V came to 2 bases and at J to 0 bases, leaving 4 bases not matched to a gene. The germline V gene has CDR1 MNHEY and CDR2 SVGAGI.

V gene TRBV28 combines with J gene TRBJ2-2, with a possible D match to TRBD1 (6 bases). The germline V gene encodes CDR1 MDHEN and CDR2 SYDVKM. The CDR3 covers 15 residues. V shed 5 bases and J shed 6 bases, with 16 bases lying between them. CDR3 sequence reads: CASSNRAPSAGELFF. The CDR3 DNA follows: TGTGCCAGCAGTAACAGGGCCCCCAGTGCCGGGGAGCTGTTTTTT.

This sequence joins TRBV27 and TRBJ2-3, with D maybe TRBD2 (6 bases). V was pared by 6 bases and J by 4 bases, with 20 bases between. The germline V gene has CDR1 MNHEY and CDR2 SMNVEV (reference sequence). CDR3 size: 16 residues. The CDR3 region has the DNA TGTGCCAGCAGGGGTTTCGTCGGGCGGGATGCAGATACGCAGTATTTT. Residues: CASRGFVGRDADTQYF.

As to this clone: Different DNA sequences within this sample yield the same CDR3. The chain has TRBV27 and TRBJ1-1, with TRBD1 as a possible D gene (5 bases). Germline-derived CDR1 and CDR2 are MNHEY and SMNVEV (reference sequence). The CDR3 runs to 13 residues. V gave up 5 bases and J gave up 3 bases, with 10 bases separating them. CDR3 in amino acids: CASSLQGYTEAFF. For the CDR3, the DNA is TGTGCCAGCAGTCTCCAGGGCTACACTGAAGCTTTCTTT.

CDR3 sequence: CASSLITGSADEQYF. The CDR3 coding sequence is TGCGCCAGCAGCTTAATCACAGGGTCTGCGGACGAGCAGTACTTC. The V and J genes are TRBV5-1 and TRBJ2-7; TRBD1 is a possible D gene (6 bases). There are 15 residues in the CDR3. V gave up 2 bases and J gave up 5 bases, with 17 bases separating them. Germline CDR1 reads SGHRS; CDR2 reads YFSETQ.

The chain is built from TRBV5-1 and TRBJ2-6, with D uncertain. Germline V gives CDR1 SGHRS, CDR2 YFSETQ. V was trimmed by 4 bases and J by 0 bases, leaving 11 bases between them. The CDR3 has 16 residues. The CDR3 sequence: CASSPWSSSGANVLTF. The CDR3 DNA sequence: TGCGCCAGCAGCCCATGGAGTTCCTCTGGGGCCAACGTCCTGACTTTC.

This chain links TRBV28 with TRBJ2-3, with a possible D match to TRBD1 (5 bases). Trimming took off 3 bases at V and 2 bases at J, with 9 bases between the two ends. CDR1 is MDHEN and CDR2 is SYDVKM in the germline V gene. The CDR3 spans 14 residues. CDR3 DNA sequence: TGTGCCAGCAGTTTGAGACAGTACACAGATACGCAGTATTTT. Residues: CASSLRQYTDTQYF.

This sequence joins TRBV2 and TRBJ2-7; no clear D. Trimming pared 4 bases from V and 3 bases from J, leaving 10 bases between. The CDR3 loop spans 13 amino acids. CDR1 and CDR2 from the germline V gene are SNHLY and FYNNEI. The CDR3 DNA sequence: TGTGCCAGCAGTGCACAGCCCGTCTACGAGCAGTACTTC. Amino acid sequence: CASSAQPVYEQYF.

This rearrangement joins TRBV7-9 to TRBJ2-7; D may be TRBD2 (5 bases). Trimming left V 1 base short and J 7 bases short, with 8 bases between. CDR1 and CDR2 (germline): SEHNR, FQNEAQ (reference sequence). The CDR3 runs to 12 residues. The CDR3 region has the DNA TGTGCCAGCAGCTTAGGGCAGCGGGAGCAGTACTTC. Translated, it gives CASSLGQREQYF.

The CDR3 here is CASSETTSSNQPQHF. CDR3 in DNA: TGTGCCAGCAGCGAAACGACATCTAGCAATCAGCCCCAGCATTTT. The chain joins TRBV6-1 to TRBJ1-5; D gene unclear. This CDR3 spans 15 amino acids. Germline CDR1 is MNHNS and CDR2 is SASEGT. V lost 6 bases and J lost 0, with 12 bases in between.